The 21 T cell receptor beta chains presented below share a single source sample, sequenced in a study of blood T cell repertoires in COVID-19. Profiled with immunoSEQ multiplex PCR; TCRdb holds only in-frame clones, not every one. Of about 240,000 clones in the sample, around 90% were seen once. The sample was peripheral blood. The receptors come from a man aged 60-69 years who had recovered from COVID-19.

This sequence joins TRBV6-1 and TRBJ1-2; D remains unclear. Deletions cut 3 bases from V and 4 bases from J, with 9 bases between. CDR1 and CDR2 from the germline V gene are MNHNS and SASEGT. The CDR3 extends over 13 amino acids. CDR3 in amino acids: CASSDPGIYGYTF. The CDR3, as DNA: TGTGCCAGCAGTGACCCGGGGATCTATGGCTACACCTTC.

The rearrangement links TRBV19 to TRBJ2-5; 12 positions agree with TRBD2. V trimming: 1 base; J trimming: 5 bases; junction bases outside the gene matches: 2. The germline V gene has CDR1 LNHDA and CDR2 SQIVND (reference sequence). The CDR3 is 15 residues long. The CDR3 DNA sequence: TGTGCCAGTAGTATAGGACTAGCGGGGGTTGAGACCCAGTACTTC. It translates to CASSIGLAGVETQYF.

The chain couples TRBV6-5 to TRBJ2-7; 10 bases align to TRBD1. Germline loops: CDR1 MNHEY, CDR2 SVGAGI. J was trimmed by 3 bases and V by 5 bases; bases with no gene match: 7. The CDR3 extends over 15 amino acids. CDR3 region: CASSPRDRGFYEQYF. CDR3 DNA sequence: TGTGCCAGCAGTCCTCGGGACAGGGGATTCTACGAGCAGTACTTC.

Here the CDR3 reads CASSPMSQGNSDTQYF. DNA of the CDR3: TGTGCCAGCAGCCCCATGAGCCAGGGCAATTCAGATACGCAGTATTTT. The chain couples TRBV4-2 to TRBJ2-3; D possibly corresponds to TRBD1 (5 bases). Per germline, CDR1 LGHNA and CDR2 YNFKEQ. This CDR3 region has 16 residues. V lost 4 bases, J lost 4 bases, and 18 bases lay in between.

J is TRBJ2-1 and V is TRBV7-6; TRBD1 matches at 7 bases. Germline V CDR1 and CDR2: SGHVS, FNYEAQ. CDR3 length: 15 amino acids. The V segment lost 5 bases and the J segment 6 bases; nucleotides outside the gene matches: 10. The CDR3 nucleotides read TGTGCCAGCAGCCCAGACAGGGCCCTGGGCAATGAGCAGTTCTTC. The encoded protein is CASSPDRALGNEQFF.

The rearrangement links TRBV12-3 or TRBV12-4 to TRBJ1-2; no definite D call. The length of the CDR3 is 12 residues. The germline V and J ends were trimmed by 10 bases and 4 bases, with 13 bases remaining between them. The CDR3 nucleotides are TGTGCCATCAAAGTCGGGGTCTATGGCTACACCTTC. Encoded protein: CAIKVGVYGYTF.

The CDR3 nucleotides are TGTGCCAGCAGCTTAGGACTAGCGGGGGGGCCGAGCTCCTACGAGCAGTACTTC. This encodes CASSLGLAGGPSSYEQYF. J is TRBJ2-7 and V is TRBV5-5, with TRBD2 matching 15 bases. The length of the CDR3 is 18 residues. The germline gives CDR1 SGHKS, CDR2 YYEKEE (reference sequence). The V gene end was trimmed by 2 bases and the J gene end by 0 bases; junction bases not matched to a gene: 6.

This clone has more than one count but fewer than ten. This chain joins TRBV9 and TRBJ2-7, with a weak D call TRBD2 (6 bases). Between the trimmed V and J ends, which lost 4 bases and 7 bases, there was a span of 18 bases. This CDR3 is built from 14 residues. Germline V gene data show CDR1 as SGDLS and CDR2 as YYNGEE. The CDR3, as DNA: TGTGCCAGCAGCTTCCGGGACTTTTCTCCTGAGCAGTACTTC. This encodes CASSFRDFSPEQYF.

The chain couples TRBV5-1 to TRBJ2-2; 8 bases match TRBD2. The CDR3 loop spans 15 amino acids. Unmatched junction bases numbered 2, after V lost 1 base and J lost 3 bases. CDR1 SGHRS and CDR2 YFSETQ come from the germline V gene. Here the CDR3 reads CASSLPGGDTGELFF. The CDR3 DNA reads as TGCGCCAGCAGCTTGCCGGGAGGGGACACCGGGGAGCTGTTTTTT.

J is TRBJ1-1 and V is TRBV6-4, with D perhaps TRBD1 (5 bases). CDR3 length: 12 residues. Deletions cut 6 bases from V and 7 bases from J, with 12 bases between. Germline CDR1 reads MRHNA; CDR2 reads SNTAGT. The CDR3 protein is CASRYRRYEAFF. The CDR3 bases are TGTGCCAGCAGGTACAGGCGCTATGAAGCTTTCTTT.

The chain combines TRBV15 with TRBJ2-1, with 10 positions matching TRBD1. This CDR3 is 20 amino acids long. CDR1 LNHNV and CDR2 YYDKDF come from the germline V gene (reference sequence). V trimming: 6 bases; J trimming: 4 bases; junction bases outside the gene matches: 21. The CDR3 loop reads CATRREGGQGTSKSYNEQFF. The CDR3 nucleotides read TGTGCCACCAGACGTGAGGGGGGACAGGGGACCTCAAAGTCGTACAATGAGCAGTTCTTC.

The CDR3 loop reads CASSLARVQTYEQYF. The CDR3, as DNA: TGTGCCAGCAGCTTAGCGAGGGTACAGACCTACGAGCAGTACTTC. The chain joins TRBV7-2 to TRBJ2-7; possible D gene TRBD2, 5 bases. In germline, CDR1 is SGHTA, CDR2 FQGNSA. The CDR3 extends over 15 amino acids. V lost 0 bases, J lost 2 bases, and 11 bases lay in between.

The rearrangement joins TRBV6-6 to TRBJ2-2; tentative D call: TRBD1 (5 bases). CDR1 MNHNY and CDR2 SVGAGI come from the germline V gene (reference sequence). V lost 8 bases and J 4 bases, leaving 11 bases between the germline ends. The CDR3 length is 13 residues. CDR3 region: CASDVGVTGELFF. CDR3 bases: TGTGCCAGCGACGTAGGGGTCACCGGGGAGCTGTTTTTT.

The chain joins TRBV5-5 to TRBJ2-3; D is uncertain. Trimming stripped 0 bases from V and 2 bases from J, with 4 bases between. The CDR3 spans 13 residues. Germline V gene lookup returns CDR1 SGHKS and CDR2 YYEKEE (reference sequence). Written as DNA, the CDR3 is TGTGCCAGCAGCTTGGGGCCCACAGATACGCAGTATTTT. This gives the protein CASSLGPTDTQYF.

This clone was recorded once. This sequence joins TRBV14 and TRBJ2-3; TRBD2 aligns across 11 bases. V dropped 1 base and J dropped 12; count of bases not matched to a gene: 9. The V gene's germline CDR1 is SGHDN and CDR2 FVKESK. The CDR3 has 15 residues. The CDR3 loop reads CASSQGTSGFKAQYF. The CDR3 DNA follows: TGTGCCAGCAGCCAAGGGACTAGCGGGTTCAAGGCACAGTATTTT. The variable domain in full, with the rest retrieved from reference TRBV14 and TRBJ2-3, is EAGVTQFPSHSVIEKGQTVTLRCDPISGHDNLYWYRRVMGKEIKFLLHFVKESKQDESGMPNNRFLAERTGGTYSTLKVQPAELEDSGVYFCASSQGTSGFKAQYFGPGTRLTVL.

The V and J genes are TRBV19 and TRBJ1-6; the D gene is possibly TRBD1 (6 bases). The CDR3 has 14 residues. CDR1 and CDR2 (germline): LNHDA, SQIVND (reference sequence). The ends were cut back, 4 bases at V and 10 bases at J, with 14 bases in the middle. CDR3 residues: CASSNREWGSPLHF. DNA of the CDR3: TGTGCCAGTAGTAACAGGGAATGGGGGTCACCCCTCCACTTT.

The rearrangement joins TRBV6-6 to TRBJ2-7; TRBD2 aligns across 11 bases. The germline gives CDR1 MNHNY, CDR2 SVGAGI (reference sequence). The CDR3 consists of 16 residues. Germline trimming cut 5 bases from V and 6 bases from J; bases unmatched to any gene: 12. The CDR3 DNA sequence: TGTGCCAGCAGTCGAACTCTAGCGGGGGGAAGGGGCGAGCAGTACTTC. Encoded protein: CASSRTLAGGRGEQYF.

The chain employs TRBV6-5 and TRBJ2-2; tentative D call: TRBD1 (6 bases). CDR1 is MNHEY and CDR2 is SVGAGI in the germline V gene. CDR3 length equals 16 residues. The V gene lost 0 bases and the J gene lost 6 bases, with 14 bases spanning the gap. This chain's CDR3 is CASSYSKQGDSGELFF. The CDR3 DNA reads as TGTGCCAGCAGTTACTCGAAACAGGGAGACTCCGGGGAGCTGTTTTTT.

CDR3 sequence reads: CASSLVDSDLEYNEQFF. Here the CDR3 DNA reads TGTGCCAGCAGCTTAGTAGATAGCGACCTTGAATACAATGAGCAGTTCTTC. This rearrangement joins TRBV7-9 to TRBJ2-1; D might be TRBD2 (5 bases). The length of the CDR3 is 17 residues. The germline V gene encodes CDR1 SEHNR and CDR2 FQNEAQ (reference sequence). Trimming stripped 1 base from V and 4 bases from J, with 17 bases between.

The chain uses TRBV12-2 and TRBJ2-1; the table's D call, TRBD2, has no DNA check behind it. TRBV12-2 is deemed a pseudogene. The CDR3 runs to 16 residues. In nucleotides, the CDR3 is TGTGCAAGTCGCTTAAAGCCAGCGGGACTATACAATGAGCAGTTCTTC. It yields the protein CASRLKPAGLYNEQFF.

The chain employs TRBV24-1 and TRBJ2-5, with unresolved D. V shed 0 bases and J shed 13 bases, with 8 bases lying between them. The CDR3 has 11 amino acids. CDR1 and CDR2 from the germline V gene are KGHDR and SFDVKD. The CDR3 nucleotides are TGTGCCACCAGTGATTTGGGTGAGGCGTACTTC. It codes for CATSDLGEAYF.